This is a list of T cell receptor beta chains from one sample in a study of coeliac disease. Clones were read by immunoSEQ multiplex PCR, and TCRdb kept only the in-frame ones, dropping some. The sample contains under 9,500 clones, around three fifths of which appear only once. Sequencing used intraepithelial lymphocytes from the gut. These receptors came from a woman aged 55-69 years with celiac disease. The CDR3 runs from the conserved cysteine through the conserved F or W. The D gene is left open where the match is weak. Expanded clones are given a class, and other clones once, few, many or no size at all.

d_call,j_call,v_call,clone_size,cdr3_aa,cdr3_nt
-,TRBJ1-4,TRBV5-6,few,CASSWRLSNEKLFF,TGTGCCAGCAGCTGGAGGCTCAGTAATGAAAAACTGTTTTTT
-,TRBJ2-5,TRBV7-8,-,CASSLEDFSQETQYF,TGTGCCAGCAGCTTAGAGGACTTTTCCCAAGAGACCCAGTACTTC
TRBD2,TRBJ2-3,TRBV7-9,-,CASSLSSGGASTDTQYF,TGTGCCAGCAGCTTGTCTAGCGGGGGGGCCTCCACAGATACGCAGTATTTT
-,TRBJ2-7,TRBV5-6,few,CALRGRTYEQYF,TGTGCCCTAAGGGGTAGGACCTACGAGCAGTACTTC
-,TRBJ2-1,TRBV25-1,-,CASSEALNEQFF,TGTGCCAGCAGTGAGGCCTTAAATGAGCAGTTCTTC
TRBD2,TRBJ2-1,TRBV10-1,few,CASSALAAYNEQFF,TGCGCCAGCAGTGCACTAGCGGCCTACAATGAGCAGTTCTTC
TRBD2,TRBJ2-5,TRBV5-4,-,CASSYSGGYQETQYF,TGTGCCAGCAGCTATAGCGGGGGGTACCAAGAGACCCAGTACTTC
-,TRBJ1-5,TRBV7-9,few,CASSSTGSGNQPQHF,TGTGCCAGCAGCTCGACAGGATCTGGCAATCAGCCCCAGCATTTT
-,TRBJ2-7,TRBV2,-,CASREPSRVPHEQYF,TGTGCCAGCCGGGAGCCCTCCCGCGTGCCCCATGAGCAGTACTTC
-,TRBJ2-7,TRBV28,-,CASTRLQSYEQYF,TGTGCCAGCACTAGGCTCCAGTCCTACGAGCAGTACTTC
-,TRBJ1-6,TRBV28,once,CASLEGDSPLHF,TGTGCCAGTCTCGAAGGGGATTCACCCCTCCACTTT
TRBD1,TRBJ1-1,TRBV4-1,-,CASSQSGQGTPEAFF,TGCGCCAGCAGCCAAAGCGGACAGGGTACCCCCGAAGCTTTCTTT
TRBD1,TRBJ1-1,TRBV7-9,-,CASSPRDRETSEAFF,TGTGCCAGCAGCCCCCGGGACAGGGAGACGTCTGAAGCTTTCTTT
-,TRBJ2-6,TRBV5-2,-,CASNIRRSTQSRANVLTF,TGTGCCAGCAATATTCGGAGGAGTACACAAAGTCGGGCCAACGTCCTGACTTTC
TRBD1,TRBJ2-7,TRBV19,medium-sized,CASTGQGYEQYF,TGTGCCAGTACCGGACAGGGATACGAGCAGTACTTC
TRBD2,TRBJ2-1,TRBV4-2,-,CASRASGRGRLDEQFF,TGTGCCAGCAGGGCGAGCGGGAGGGGACGGCTGGATGAGCAGTTCTTC
TRBD1,TRBJ2-7,TRBV13,few,CASSFDGTGNHEQYF,TGTGCCAGCAGCTTCGACGGGACAGGGAACCACGAGCAGTACTTC
-,TRBJ2-7,TRBV7-2,-,CASSRDSTYEQYF,TGTGCCAGCAGCCGGGACTCAACCTACGAGCAGTACTTC
-,TRBJ2-2,TRBV6-6,-,CASSYSRGELFF,TGTGCCAGCAGTTACTCGCGGGGGGAGCTGTTTTTT
TRBD1,TRBJ2-7,TRBV2,-,CATTGGNIYYEQYF,TGTGCCACCACAGGGGGCAACATTTACTACGAGCAGTACTTC
-,TRBJ2-7,TRBV11-2,-,CASSLVQAQSYEQYF,TGTGCCAGCAGCTTGGTTCAGGCACAATCCTACGAGCAGTACTTC
-,TRBJ2-5,TRBV5-5,-,CASSLDSQETQYF,TGTGCCAGCAGCTTGGACTCCCAAGAGACCCAGTACTTC
-,TRBJ1-6,TRBV23-1,-,CASSQSRTSQNSPLHF,TGCGCCAGCAGTCAATCGAGGACTTCCCAAAATTCACCCCTCCACTTT
TRBD1,TRBJ2-7,TRBV2,large,CASSPGTGSYEQYF,TGTGCCAGCAGCCCCGGGACAGGGAGCTACGAGCAGTACTTC
TRBD1,TRBJ1-4,TRBV9,few,CASSATGGVEKLFF,TGTGCCAGCAGCGCCACAGGGGGAGTTGAAAAACTGTTTTTT
-,TRBJ2-1,TRBV6-5,-,CASTDAVNEQFF,TGTGCCAGCACGGATGCGGTAAATGAGCAGTTCTTC
-,TRBJ1-1,TRBV19,-,CASSMPRLNTEAFF,TGTGCCAGTAGTATGCCGCGATTGAACACTGAAGCTTTCTTT
-,TRBJ1-2,TRBV5-1,-,CASSLDKNYGYTF,TGCGCCAGCAGCTTGGACAAGAACTATGGCTACACCTTC
-,TRBJ2-7,TRBV9,-,CASSGESSSYEQYF,TGTGCCAGCAGCGGAGAAAGTAGCTCCTACGAGCAGTACTTC
TRBD1,TRBJ1-4,TRBV25-1,-,CASSEGQANRANEKLFF,TGTGCCAGCAGTGAGGGACAGGCAAACCGGGCTAATGAAAAACTGTTTTTT
TRBD2,TRBJ2-7,TRBV6-5,-,CASSYSGLAWEQYF,TGTGCCAGCAGTTACTCGGGACTAGCATGGGAGCAGTACTTC
-,TRBJ2-5,TRBV18,-,CASSPVPLEGGETQYF,TGTGCCAGCTCACCAGTTCCCCTAGAAGGTGGTGAGACCCAGTACTTC
-,TRBJ2-7,TRBV28,-,CASTYVGGLYEQYF,TGTGCCAGCACCTACGTGGGCGGGCTCTACGAGCAGTACTTC
-,TRBJ2-3,TRBV7-2,-,CASSSQVGTTDTQYF,TGTGCCAGCAGCTCCCAGGTGGGCACCACAGATACGCAGTATTTT
TRBD1,TRBJ2-2,TRBV7-2,-,CASSLGQYTGELFF,TGTGCCAGCAGCTTGGGACAGTACACCGGGGAGCTGTTTTTT
-,TRBJ2-7,TRBV19,-,CASSWRDGGPYEQYF,TGTGCCAGTAGTTGGAGGGACGGCGGACCCTACGAGCAGTACTTC
-,TRBJ2-3,TRBV10-2,-,CASSDTRGTDTQYF,TGCGCCAGCAGTGACACTAGGGGCACAGATACGCAGTATTTT
-,TRBJ2-7,TRBV20-1,-,CSARGFYEQYF,TGCAGTGCCAGGGGATTCTACGAGCAGTACTTC
-,TRBJ1-1,TRBV4-1,-,CASSQEDMNTEAFF,TGCGCCAGCAGCCAAGAAGACATGAACACTGAAGCTTTCTTT
TRBD1,TRBJ1-4,TRBV9,medium-sized,CASSGAGGFEKLFF,TGTGCCAGCAGCGGGGCAGGGGGGTTCGAAAAACTGTTTTTT
-,TRBJ2-1,TRBV7-9,-,CASSPPAGTLNDNEQFF,TGTGCCAGCAGCCCCCCCGCCGGGACACTTAACGACAATGAGCAGTTCTTC
TRBD2,TRBJ2-2,TRBV7-8,few,CASSLWGGGTGELFF,TGTGCCAGCAGCTTATGGGGGGGAGGTACCGGGGAGCTGTTTTTT